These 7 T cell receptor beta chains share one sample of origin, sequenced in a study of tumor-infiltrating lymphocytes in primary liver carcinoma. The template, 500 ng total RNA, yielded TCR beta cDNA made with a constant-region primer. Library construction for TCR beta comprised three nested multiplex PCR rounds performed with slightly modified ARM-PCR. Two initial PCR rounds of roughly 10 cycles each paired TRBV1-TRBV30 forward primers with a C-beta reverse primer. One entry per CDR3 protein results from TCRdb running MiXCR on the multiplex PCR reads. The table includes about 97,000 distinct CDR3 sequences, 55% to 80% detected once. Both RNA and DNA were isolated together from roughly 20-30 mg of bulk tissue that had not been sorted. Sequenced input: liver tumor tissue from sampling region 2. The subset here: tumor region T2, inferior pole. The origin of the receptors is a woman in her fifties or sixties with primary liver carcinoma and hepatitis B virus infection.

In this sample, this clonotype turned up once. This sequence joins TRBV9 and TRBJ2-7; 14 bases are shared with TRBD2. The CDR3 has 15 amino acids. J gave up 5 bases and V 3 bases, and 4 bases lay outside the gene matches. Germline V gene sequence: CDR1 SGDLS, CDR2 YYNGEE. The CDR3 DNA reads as TGTGCCAGCAGCGCGGGACTAGCGGGAGTCGACGAGCAGTACTTC. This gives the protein CASSAGLAGVDEQYF.

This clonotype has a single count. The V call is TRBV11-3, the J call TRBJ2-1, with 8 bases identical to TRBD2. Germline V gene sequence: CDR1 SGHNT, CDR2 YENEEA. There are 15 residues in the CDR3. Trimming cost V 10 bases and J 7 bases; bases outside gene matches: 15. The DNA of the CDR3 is TGTGCCAACAACTCAGAGGCTAGCGGGCTGAATGAGCAGTTCTTC. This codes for CANNSEASGLNEQFF. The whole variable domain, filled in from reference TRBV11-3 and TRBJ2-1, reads EAGVVQSPRYKIIEKKQPVAFWCNPISGHNTLYWYLQNLGQGPELLIRYENEEAVDDSQLPKDRFSAERLKGVDSTLKIQPAELGDSAVYLCANNSEASGLNEQFFGPGTRLTVL.

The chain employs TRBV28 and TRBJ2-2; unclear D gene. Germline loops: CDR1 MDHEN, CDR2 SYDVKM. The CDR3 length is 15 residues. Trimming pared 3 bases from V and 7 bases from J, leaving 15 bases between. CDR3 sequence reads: CASSFARVNSGELFF. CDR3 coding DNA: TGTGCCAGCAGTTTTGCTCGTGTGAATAGCGGGGAGCTGTTTTTT.

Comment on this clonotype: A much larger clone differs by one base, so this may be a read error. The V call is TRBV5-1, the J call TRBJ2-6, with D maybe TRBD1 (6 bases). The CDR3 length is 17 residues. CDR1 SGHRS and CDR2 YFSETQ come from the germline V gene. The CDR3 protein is CAGSPTLTDRGFNVLTF. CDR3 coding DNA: TGCGCCGGCAGCCCGACGTTAACGGACAGAGGGTTCAACGTCCTGACTTTC.

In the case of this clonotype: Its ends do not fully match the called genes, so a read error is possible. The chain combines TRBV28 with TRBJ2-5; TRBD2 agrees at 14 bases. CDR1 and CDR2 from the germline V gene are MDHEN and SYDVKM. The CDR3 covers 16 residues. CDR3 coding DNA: TGTGCCAGCGGTACGGGACTAGCGGGAGTACGAGAGATCCAGTACTTC. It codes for CASGTGLAGVREIQYF. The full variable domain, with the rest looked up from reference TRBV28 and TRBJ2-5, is DVKVTQSSRYLVKRTGEKVFLECVQDMDHENMFWYRQDPGLGLRLIYFSYDVKMKEKGDIPEGYSVSREKKERFSLILESASTNQTSMYLCASGTGLAGVREIQYFGPGTRLLVL.

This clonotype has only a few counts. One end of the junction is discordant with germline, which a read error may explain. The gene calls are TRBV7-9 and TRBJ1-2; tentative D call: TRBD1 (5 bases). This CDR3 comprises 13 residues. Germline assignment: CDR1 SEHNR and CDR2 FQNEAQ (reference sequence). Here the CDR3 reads CAGSLGQHYGYTF. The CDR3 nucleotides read TGTGCCGGCAGCCTCGGACAACACTATGGCTACACCTTC.

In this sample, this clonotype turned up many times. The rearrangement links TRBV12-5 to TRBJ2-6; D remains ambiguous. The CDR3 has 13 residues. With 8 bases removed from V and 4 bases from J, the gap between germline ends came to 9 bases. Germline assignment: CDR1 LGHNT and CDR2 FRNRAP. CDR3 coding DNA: TGTGCTAGTTCCGGGTCAGGGGCCAACGTCCTGACTTTC. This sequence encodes CASSGSGANVLTF.